These T cell receptor beta chains were read from a single sample in a study of OX40 agonist ivuxolimab in advanced cancers. The assay was immunoSEQ multiplex PCR, and TCRdb's table has in-frame clones only and misses some. The table shows about 69,000 clones, with more than 70% occurring only once. Specimen: CD4+ or CD8+ T cells sorted from blood, collected in a trial of the OX40 agonist ivuxolimab. These TCRs come from an adult with an advanced solid tumor such as melanoma, head and neck, liver or kidney cancer. The CDR3 runs from the conserved cysteine through the conserved F or W. A D gene is named only where the DNA matches it firmly. Only part of the rows carry a size: once, few, many, or a class if the clone is expanded.

CDR3	DNA	J	D	size	V
CASSQGPQGKGNTIYF	TGTGCCAGCAGCCAAGGACCACAGGGGAAGGGAAACACCATATATTTT	TRBJ1-3	TRBD1	NA	TRBV4-2
CASSPVPVASGGSGETQYF	TGTGCCAGCAGCCCCGTGCCGGTGGCTAGCGGGGGCTCCGGGGAGACCCAGTACTTC	TRBJ2-5	TRBD2	NA	TRBV9
CASSLGGVGAEAFF	TGCGCCAGCAGCTTGGGGGGAGTCGGGGCTGAAGCTTTCTTT	TRBJ1-1	NA	NA	TRBV5-1
CASSPGTIQETQYF	TGTGCCAGCTCACCCGGGACAATCCAAGAGACCCAGTACTTC	TRBJ2-5	NA	NA	TRBV18
CASTLGRNTEAFF	TGTGCCAGCACTTTAGGGAGGAACACTGAAGCTTTCTTT	TRBJ1-1	NA	NA	TRBV6-5
CASVQGSNTGELFF	TGCGCCAGCGTCCAGGGGTCGAACACCGGGGAGCTGTTTTTT	TRBJ2-2	NA	NA	TRBV5-1
CASSPPGQGIANEQFF	TGTGCCAGCTCACCACCTGGGCAGGGAATCGCCAATGAGCAGTTCTTC	TRBJ2-1	NA	NA	TRBV18
CASSNPQKAGNTIYF	TGTGCCAGCAGCAATCCGCAGAAAGCTGGAAACACCATATATTTT	TRBJ1-3	NA	NA	TRBV11-3
CASSPPGVRETQYF	TGTGCCAGCTCACCACCGGGGGTCCGGGAGACCCAGTACTTC	TRBJ2-5	NA	NA	TRBV18
CASSFGLNTEAFF	TGTGCCAGCAGCTTCGGCCTGAACACTGAAGCTTTCTTT	TRBJ1-1	NA	NA	TRBV11-3
CAILQANGFDGYTF	TGTGCCATCCTACAGGCAAATGGATTCGATGGCTACACCTTC	TRBJ1-2	NA	NA	TRBV10-3
CASRLHPNYGYTF	TGTGCCAGCAGACTACACCCTAACTATGGCTACACCTTC	TRBJ1-2	NA	NA	TRBV2
CASSPLRVGGEQFF	TGTGCCAGCAGCCCCCTGAGAGTGGGAGGTGAGCAGTTCTTC	TRBJ2-1	NA	NA	TRBV11-1
CATSREASGSRSEQFF	TGTGCCACCAGCAGAGAGGCTAGCGGGAGTCGAAGTGAGCAGTTCTTC	TRBJ2-1	TRBD2	NA	TRBV15
CASSVTSGRAPLNEQFF	TGTGCCAGCAGTGTCACTAGCGGGAGGGCCCCTTTAAATGAGCAGTTCTTC	TRBJ2-1	TRBD2	NA	TRBV25-1
CASTPGGQGTSPLHF	TGTGCCAGTACCCCGGGAGGACAGGGGACTTCACCCCTCCACTTT	TRBJ1-6	TRBD1	NA	TRBV19
CASSLSAGGGYGYTF	TGTGCCAGCAGCTTATCTGCAGGGGGGGGCTATGGCTACACCTTC	TRBJ1-2	TRBD1	NA	TRBV7-8
CASSWDSSGNTIYF	TGTGCCAGCAGCTGGGACAGCTCTGGAAACACCATATATTTT	TRBJ1-3	TRBD1	NA	TRBV6-5
CASSGGSYGYTF	TGTGCCAGCAGCGGGGGAAGCTATGGCTACACCTTC	TRBJ1-2	NA	once	TRBV5-6
CASSGGQGGWETQYF	TGTGCCAGCAGCGGGGGACAGGGTGGTTGGGAGACCCAGTACTTC	TRBJ2-5	TRBD1	NA	TRBV9
CASSLTDGSYEQYF	TGTGCCAGCAGCTTAACGGACGGCTCCTACGAGCAGTACTTC	TRBJ2-7	NA	NA	TRBV7-9